These 21 T cell receptor beta chains were sequenced from one sample in a study of CD8 T cells in ankylosing spondylitis. Via MiXCR, TCRdb re-called the 5' RACE reads, giving one row per CDR3 protein. The table records over 200,000 distinct CDR3 sequences, about 11% of them present only once. The sample was blood, either unsorted or a sorted T cell fraction (not recorded which). Receptors were obtained from a male donor with ankylosing spondylitis or in good health (not recorded which).

The sample holds one count of this clonotype. A single base separates this from a much larger clone, so it may be a read error. The J gene is TRBJ2-2, the V gene TRBV28, with 7 bases identical to TRBD1. J was trimmed by 7 bases and V by 3 bases; bases with no gene match: 11. This CDR3 is 16 amino acids long. Per the germline V gene, CDR1 is MDHEN and CDR2 is SYDVKM. CDR3 amino acids: CASSFSARGPIGELFF. DNA of the CDR3: TGTGCCAGCAGTTTCTCCGCGAGGGGGCCGATCGGGGAGCTGTTTTTT.

This clonotype was picked up many times. CDR3 in amino acids: CASSLVASPGELFF. CDR3 coding DNA: TGCGCCAGCAGCTTGGTTGCTAGCCCCGGGGAGCTGTTTTTT. This chain uses TRBV5-1 with TRBJ2-2, with TRBD2 as a possible D gene (5 bases). V was trimmed by 0 bases and J by 6 bases, leaving 9 bases between them. Germline V lookup: CDR1 SGHRS, CDR2 YFSETQ. The CDR3 is 14 amino acids.

This clonotype was picked up many times. The CDR3 sequence is CASSPNPNQPQHF. The CDR3 coding sequence is TGTGCCAGCAGTCCAAATCCAAATCAGCCCCAGCATTTT. This chain connects TRBV12-3 or TRBV12-4 to TRBJ1-5, with D uncertain. CDR3 size: 13 residues. The V end lost 5 bases, the J end lost 4 bases, and 9 bases lay between the germline ends.

This clonotype was found a few times. The chain employs TRBV12-3 or TRBV12-4 and TRBJ1-5; D is uncertain. This CDR3 contains 15 residues. V was cut by 5 bases and J by 6 bases, with 17 bases left in between. The CDR3 DNA reads as TGTGCCAGCAGTCCGGGAACCCAGTGGGGTCAGCCCCAGCATTTT. This codes for CASSPGTQWGQPQHF.

V and J are TRBV2 and TRBJ2-1; 10 bases map to TRBD1. The CDR3 runs 15 residues. The trim removed 5 bases at V and 8 bases at J, leaving 9 bases unmatched. Germline CDR1 and CDR2: SNHLY and FYNNEI. The CDR3 DNA follows: TGTGCCAGCAGTCGCGGGACAGGGGAAATAGATGAGCAGTTCTTC. Translation gives CASSRGTGEIDEQFF.

The rearrangement uses TRBV5-1 and TRBJ2-1, with D perhaps assigned TRBD1 or TRBD2 (5 bases each). Germline lookup yields CDR1 SGHRS and CDR2 YFSETQ. This CDR3 is built from 16 residues. With 0 bases removed from V and 0 bases from J, the gap between germline ends came to 10 bases. The CDR3 spells CASSLEGRFSYNEQFF. The CDR3 bases are TGCGCCAGCAGCTTGGAGGGGAGATTCTCCTACAATGAGCAGTTCTTC.

The CDR3 sequence: CATVPGTGAYGYTF. In nucleotides, the CDR3 is TGTGCCACCGTACCCGGGACAGGGGCATATGGCTACACCTTC. The genes are TRBV7-8 and TRBJ1-2; 10 positions match TRBD1. Trimming cost V 10 bases and J 5 bases; bases outside gene matches: 10. Germline loops: CDR1 SGHVS, CDR2 FQNEAQ. The CDR3 length is 14 residues.

The table lists this clonotype with many counts. The rearrangement links TRBV7-3 to TRBJ2-7; 8 nucleotides agree with TRBD1. This CDR3 has 15 amino acids. Germline CDR1 and CDR2: SGHTA and FQGTGA. The trim removed 5 bases at V and 2 bases at J, leaving 8 bases unmatched. CDR3 region: CASSLGQGPPYEQYF. In DNA form, the CDR3 reads TGTGCCAGCAGCCTAGGACAGGGACCTCCCTACGAGCAGTACTTC.

The table lists this clonotype with a few counts. This rearrangement joins TRBV11-2 to TRBJ1-4; weak D call: TRBD1 (5 bases). Trimming pared 4 bases from V and 5 bases from J, leaving 14 bases between. The CDR3 has 15 residues. Germline V lookup: CDR1 SGHAT, CDR2 FQNNGV. The CDR3 sequence is CASSSRGGTNEKLFF. The CDR3 region has the DNA TGTGCCAGCAGCTCCCGGGGGGGAACAAATGAAAAACTGTTTTTT. Using reference TRBV11-2 and TRBJ1-4 for the parts outside the CDR3, the full variable domain is EAGVAQSPRYKIIEKRQSVAFWCNPISGHATLYWYQQILGQGPKLLIQFQNNGVVDDSQLPKDRFSAERLKGVDSTLKIQPAKLEDSAVYLCASSSRGGTNEKLFFGSGTQLSVL.

Many counts were recorded for this clonotype. This chain uses TRBV20-1 with TRBJ2-4; D may be TRBD2 (6 bases). The CDR3 extends over 13 amino acids. V was cut by 1 base and J by 8 bases, with 12 bases left in between. Germline CDR1 reads DFQATT; CDR2 reads SNEGSKA (reference sequence). CDR3 protein: CSARVPPGDIQYF. CDR3 DNA sequence: TGCAGTGCTAGAGTCCCCCCGGGGGACATTCAGTACTTC.

The V and J genes are TRBV10-2 and TRBJ1-4; D call uncertain. Trimming took off 10 bases at V and 5 bases at J, with 17 bases between the two ends. The CDR3 is 14 residues long. Germline CDR1 reads WSHSY; CDR2 reads SAAADI. The CDR3: CATCAARGNEKLFF. The CDR3 coding sequence is TGCGCCACCTGCGCCGCCCGGGGAAATGAAAAACTGTTTTTT.

This clonotype showed up many times. The chain joins TRBV7-2 to TRBJ2-3; no clear D gene. The germline V gene encodes CDR1 SGHTA and CDR2 FQGNSA. This CDR3 has 15 amino acids. Trimming took off 3 bases at V and 6 bases at J, with 16 bases between the two ends. In nucleotides, the CDR3 is TGTGCCAGCAGCTTTAGTTTTGGGCAGAGTGATACGCAGTATTTT. Translated: CASSFSFGQSDTQYF.

The table lists this clonotype with many counts. This chain links TRBV20-1 with TRBJ1-2; a possible D gene is TRBD1 (5 bases). Germline V gives CDR1 DFQATT, CDR2 SNEGSKA (reference sequence). There are 14 residues in the CDR3. The V gene lost 6 bases and the J gene lost 4 bases, with 18 bases spanning the gap. The DNA for the CDR3 is TGCAGTGCCCCCCCGACAAGGGGTTTCTATGGCTACACCTTC. Amino acids: CSAPPTRGFYGYTF.

The V call is TRBV2, the J call TRBJ1-5; D is unresolved. The CDR3 totals 17 residues. The germline CDR1 and CDR2 sequences are SNHLY and FYNNEI. V gave up 1 base and J gave up 0 bases, with 13 bases separating them. CDR3 nucleotides: TGTGCCAGCAGTGAAGTGCGAACAGTCTATAGCAATCAGCCCCAGCATTTT. This gives the protein CASSEVRTVYSNQPQHF.

J is TRBJ1-6 and V is TRBV12-3 or TRBV12-4; 7 positions match TRBD1. J lost 3 bases, V lost 6 bases, and 5 bases had no gene match. This CDR3 contains 15 residues. This chain's CDR3 is CASRPGTVYNSPLHF. CDR3 coding DNA: TGTGCCAGCAGACCGGGGACAGTCTATAATTCACCCCTCCACTTT.

In this sample, this clonotype turned up many times. CDR3 sequence: CSGTKGYEQYF. CDR3 coding DNA: TGCAGCGGGACCAAGGGCTACGAGCAGTACTTC. The chain joins TRBV29-1 to TRBJ2-7; D gene uncertain. The germline V gene encodes CDR1 SQVTM and CDR2 ANQGSEA. The ends were cut back, 7 bases at V and 3 bases at J, with 10 bases in the middle. This CDR3 comprises 11 residues.

A few counts support this clonotype. This rearrangement joins TRBV7-3 to TRBJ1-1, with D maybe TRBD1 (6 bases). The CDR3 totals 16 residues. CDR1 SGHTA and CDR2 FQGTGA come from the germline V gene. The V end was cut by 5 bases, the J end by 1 base, with 17 bases between. CDR3 region: CASSPTTEGGNTEAFF. CDR3 bases: TGTGCCAGCAGCCCGACGACCGAGGGGGGGAACACTGAAGCTTTCTTT.

This clonotype was picked up many times. This chain uses TRBV5-1 with TRBJ1-2; D ambiguous. V was shortened by 0 bases and J by 8 bases, with 17 bases between the two germline ends. CDR1 is SGHRS and CDR2 is YFSETQ in the germline V gene. The CDR3 contains 15 residues. CDR3 coding DNA: TGCGCCAGCAGCTTGGATGGGTGGAGTGAAAACGGCTACACCTTC. It encodes CASSLDGWSENGYTF.

As for this clonotype: This may come from a read error, since a much larger clone is one base off. The genes are TRBV20-1 and TRBJ1-1; 7 positions agree with TRBD1. CDR3 length equals 13 residues. CDR1 DFQATT and CDR2 SNEGSKA come from the germline V gene (reference sequence). The CDR3 loop reads CSARPDRNTEASF. The CDR3 DNA is TGCAGTGCTAGACCGGACAGGAACACTGAAGCTTCCTTT.

Many counts were recorded for this clonotype. The chain recombines TRBV7-8 with TRBJ2-3, with D possibly being TRBD1 (6 bases). Trimming removed 5 bases at V and 0 bases at J, with 18 bases between. The CDR3 extends over 17 amino acids. Germline V gene data show CDR1 as SGHVS and CDR2 as FQNEAQ. CDR3 coding DNA: TGTGCCAGCAGCCCAAGGTTGGGGGACACCAGCACAGATACGCAGTATTTT. Translating gives CASSPRLGDTSTDTQYF. Complete variable domain (other parts from reference TRBV7-8 and TRBJ2-3): GAGVSQSPRYKVAKRGQDVALRCDPISGHVSLFWYQQALGQGPEFLTYFQNEAQLDKSGLPSDRFFAERPEGSVSTLKIQRTQQEDSAVYLCASSPRLGDTSTDTQYFGPGTRLTVL.

The CDR3 nucleotides are TGCAGTGCCCTGAAGGTCGGGACAGGGTTTGAACAGCCCCAGCATTTT. Protein product: CSALKVGTGFEQPQHF. The gene calls are TRBV20-1 and TRBJ1-5; 9 bases agree with TRBD1. With 6 bases clipped from V and 7 bases from J, the junction kept 16 bases outside the gene matches. Germline CDR1 is DFQATT and CDR2 is SNEGSKA (reference sequence). The CDR3 consists of 16 residues.